The 29 T cell receptor beta chains listed next were all sequenced from one sample in a study of blood T cell repertoires in COVID-19. The table came from immunoSEQ multiplex PCR; TCRdb's copy has only in-frame clones and leaves some out. The sample has over 350,000 clones; 80% to 90% are singletons. Sequencing was performed on peripheral blood. The receptors shown here come from a woman younger than 45 with active or convalescent COVID-19.

The chain employs TRBV2 and TRBJ2-7; possible D gene TRBD1, 6 bases. The CDR3 has 16 residues. V gave up 2 bases and J gave up 5 bases, with 19 bases separating them. Germline V lookup: CDR1 SNHLY, CDR2 FYNNEI. CDR3 bases: TGTGCCAGCAGTGAAATGGGGGCGAGATATTTGGACGAGCAGTACTTC. It is translated as CASSEMGARYLDEQYF. Variable domain in full (rest from reference TRBV2 and TRBJ2-7): EPEVTQTPSHQVTQMGQEVILRCVPISNHLYFYWYRQILGQKVEFLVSFYNNEISEKSEIFDDQFSVERPDGSNFTLKIRSTKLEDSAMYFCASSEMGARYLDEQYFGPGTRLTVT.

The chain joins TRBV13 to TRBJ2-7; 8 nucleotides align to TRBD1. There are 16 residues in the CDR3. Trimming removed 2 bases from V and 7 bases from J; junction bases left unmatched: 13. The germline V gene has CDR1 PRHDT and CDR2 FYEKMQ (reference sequence). CDR3 residues: CASSLRTGSDLGEQYF. The CDR3, as DNA: TGTGCCAGCAGCTTACGGACAGGGAGCGATTTGGGGGAGCAGTACTTC.

The chain carries TRBV11-3 and TRBJ2-1, with TRBD2 identical over 9 bases. This CDR3 contains 15 residues. Germline CDR1 is SGHNT and CDR2 is YENEEA. Losses at the gene ends were 5 bases for V and 5 bases for J; bases not matched to a gene: 7. In nucleotides, the CDR3 is TGTGCCAGCAGCAACCGACTAGCGGCCCACAATGAGCAGTTCTTC. The encoded protein is CASSNRLAAHNEQFF.

The chain uses TRBV7-2 and TRBJ1-1, with a weak D call TRBD1 (6 bases). Trimming shortened V by 1 base and J by 2 bases, and 11 bases separated the two germline ends. Looked up from germline, CDR1 is SGHTA and CDR2 is FQGNSA. The CDR3 is 15 residues long. The CDR3 nucleotides read TGTGCCAGCAGCTTAGGGGGGCCTGGCAACACTGAAGCTTTCTTT. It codes for CASSLGGPGNTEAFF. The full variable domain, in which reference TRBV7-2 and TRBJ1-1 provide the parts outside the CDR3, is GAGVSQSPSNKVTEKGKDVELRCDPISGHTALYWYRQSLGQGLEFLIYFQGNSAPDKSGLPSDRFSAERTGGSVSTLTIQRTQQEDSAVYLCASSLGGPGNTEAFFGQGTRLTVV.

CDR3 coding DNA: TGCAGTGCTAGTTACGGGATTTATGGGAACACTGAAGCTTTCTTT. Translation: CSASYGIYGNTEAFF. This chain joins TRBV20-1 and TRBJ1-1; D gene unclear. The CDR3 is 15 residues long. With 3 bases removed from V and 1 base from J, the gap between germline ends came to 15 bases. Germline V lookup: CDR1 DFQATT, CDR2 SNEGSKA (reference sequence).

This rearrangement joins TRBV19 to TRBJ2-7; possible D gene TRBD1, 6 bases. The CDR3 is 15 residues long. The V end was cut by 8 bases, the J end by 0 bases, with 17 bases between. Germline V gives CDR1 LNHDA, CDR2 SQIVND (reference sequence). The chain's CDR3 is CASCPTGKGSYEQYF. The CDR3 nucleotides read TGTGCCAGTTGCCCCACAGGGAAGGGCTCCTACGAGCAGTACTTC.

The rearrangement links TRBV5-6 to TRBJ1-1; D not resolved. Germline-derived CDR1 and CDR2 are SGHDT and YYEEEE. The CDR3 length is 13 residues. The V gene lost 0 bases and the J gene lost 3 bases, with 6 bases spanning the gap. The CDR3 sequence: CASSLVGDTEAFF. The CDR3 region has the DNA TGTGCCAGCAGCTTGGTCGGTGACACTGAAGCTTTCTTT.

This clone was seen more than once but under ten times. This chain uses TRBV5-1 with TRBJ1-4, with D hard to call. V lost 5 bases and J 4 bases, leaving 9 bases between the germline ends. The germline CDR1 and CDR2 sequences are SGHRS and YFSETQ. The CDR3 loop spans 13 amino acids. The CDR3 region is CASRDGLNEKLFF. The CDR3 DNA sequence: TGCGCCAGCAGGGACGGACTTAATGAAAAACTGTTTTTT.

CDR3 nucleotides: TGTGCCAGCTCACCAGAACAGGGGACCAACACTGAAGCTTTCTTT. Translating gives CASSPEQGTNTEAFF. The J gene is TRBJ1-1, the V gene TRBV18, with 7 bases that match TRBD1. CDR3 length: 15 amino acids. V lost 2 bases, J lost 2 bases, and 5 bases stayed unmatched. Germline V lookup: CDR1 KGHSH, CDR2 LQKENI.

In its sample, this clone was seen a few times. The chain joins TRBV4-2 to TRBJ1-2; TRBD1 matches at 8 bases. The CDR3 sequence is 14 residues long. Germline V lookup: CDR1 LGHNA, CDR2 YNFKEQ. Germline trimming cut 4 bases from V and 8 bases from J; bases unmatched to any gene: 9. The CDR3 reads CASSPMSQGDGYTF. CDR3 nucleotide sequence: TGTGCCAGCAGCCCCATGTCACAGGGGGACGGCTACACCTTC.

The chain employs TRBV9 and TRBJ2-7, with 9 bases aligning to TRBD2. Trimming cost V 0 bases and J 6 bases; bases outside gene matches: 13. Looked up from germline, CDR1 is SGDLS and CDR2 is YYNGEE. This CDR3 region has 17 residues. The CDR3 sequence: CASSVGASSGSLGEQYF. In nucleotides, the CDR3 is TGTGCCAGCAGCGTAGGCGCTAGTAGCGGGAGCCTTGGCGAGCAGTACTTC.

This chain links TRBV6-6 with TRBJ2-7; D is possibly TRBD1 (6 bases). Germline values: CDR1 MNHNY, CDR2 SVGAGI (reference sequence). This CDR3 contains 16 residues. Trimming removed 0 bases from V and 6 bases from J, with 18 bases in between. Here the CDR3 DNA reads TGTGCCAGCAGTTACTCGATTCAGGGGAAAATCGGCGAGCAGTACTTC. As protein: CASSYSIQGKIGEQYF.

The chain carries TRBV9 and TRBJ2-1, with a tentative D call TRBD2 (6 bases). Deletions cut 0 bases from V and 4 bases from J, with 14 bases between. The germline V gene encodes CDR1 SGDLS and CDR2 YYNGEE. CDR3 size: 16 residues. CDR3 loop: CASSVVQGGLYNEQFF. DNA for the CDR3: TGTGCCAGCAGCGTAGTACAAGGAGGGTTATACAATGAGCAGTTCTTC.

The chain links TRBV6-5 to TRBJ2-7, with D hard to call. Germline CDR1 reads MNHEY; CDR2 reads SVGAGI. Trimming removed 5 bases from V and 0 bases from J, with 8 bases in between. The CDR3 is made up of 13 amino acids. The CDR3, as DNA: TGTGCCAGCAGTACGGGTGCCTCCTACGAGCAGTACTTC. Amino acids: CASSTGASYEQYF.

The rearrangement links TRBV2 to TRBJ2-1, with TRBD2 identical over 7 bases. The trim removed 8 bases at V and 4 bases at J, leaving 5 bases unmatched. Germline V gene sequence: CDR1 SNHLY, CDR2 FYNNEI. This CDR3 is built from 13 residues. The CDR3 here is CASGRGDYNEQFF. In DNA, the CDR3 is TGTGCCAGCGGCCGGGGGGATTACAATGAGCAGTTCTTC.

The chain is built from TRBV27 and TRBJ2-7, with D possibly being TRBD2 (6 bases). The CDR3 runs to 14 residues. Germline assignment: CDR1 MNHEY and CDR2 SMNVEV (reference sequence). The V gene lost 3 bases and the J gene lost 1 base, with 10 bases spanning the gap. Here the CDR3 reads CASSFSGGSYEQYF. CDR3 sequence (DNA): TGTGCCAGCAGTTTTTCCGGGGGATCCTACGAGCAGTACTTC.

This rearrangement joins TRBV7-7 to TRBJ2-7; 8 bases map to TRBD1. V trimming: 5 bases; J trimming: 6 bases; junction bases outside the gene matches: 18. CDR3 length: 17 residues. Germline assignment: CDR1 SSHAT and CDR2 FNYEAQ (reference sequence). CDR3 region: CASSPTQSTGAPREQYF. CDR3 coding DNA: TGTGCCAGCAGCCCCACCCAATCGACAGGGGCCCCTCGCGAGCAGTACTTC.

In regard to this clone: Distinct nucleotide sequences in the sample also encode this CDR3. J is TRBJ2-2 and V is TRBV9; D is uncertain. Looked up from germline, CDR1 is SGDLS and CDR2 is YYNGEE. With 0 bases removed from V and 0 bases from J, the gap between germline ends came to 6 bases. This CDR3 spans 15 amino acids. The CDR3 protein is CASSVVQTNTGELFF. DNA for the CDR3: TGTGCCAGCAGCGTAGTTCAGACGAACACCGGGGAGCTGTTTTTT.

The rearrangement uses TRBV27 and TRBJ2-7, with D possibly matching TRBD1 (5 bases). This CDR3 region has 14 residues. Germline-derived CDR1 and CDR2 are MNHEY and SMNVEV (reference sequence). Trimming left V 3 bases short and J 6 bases short, with 15 bases between. DNA for the CDR3: TGTGCCAGCAGTTTTTTGACAGCAAGTACCGAGCAGTACTTC. Its translation is CASSFLTASTEQYF.

This chain uses TRBV24-1 with TRBJ2-3; tentative D call: TRBD1 (6 bases). The ends were cut back, 4 bases at V and 0 bases at J, with 13 bases in the middle. This CDR3 is 16 amino acids long. The germline CDR1 and CDR2 sequences are KGHDR and SFDVKD. In DNA, the CDR3 is TGTGCCACCAGTGACGGTGGACAGTCTAGCACAGATACGCAGTATTTT. It codes for CATSDGGQSSTDTQYF.

V usage is TRBV10-2 and J usage is TRBJ1-5; no firm D call. CDR1 and CDR2 (germline): WSHSY, SAAADI. The germline V and J ends were trimmed by 1 base and 7 bases, with 11 bases remaining between them. The CDR3 spans 14 residues. The CDR3 here is CASSEWGGGQPQHF. As DNA, the CDR3 is TGCGCCAGCAGTGAGTGGGGAGGAGGGCAGCCCCAGCATTTT.

The CDR3 sequence is CASSLVWRGDVAEAFF. CDR3 nucleotides: TGTGCCAGCAGCTTGGTTTGGAGGGGAGATGTCGCTGAAGCTTTCTTT. V gene TRBV5-5 combines with J gene TRBJ1-1; D might be TRBD1 (5 bases). The CDR3 is made up of 16 amino acids. The germline V gene encodes CDR1 SGHKS and CDR2 YYEKEE (reference sequence). Trimming shortened V by 0 bases and J by 6 bases, and 18 bases separated the two germline ends. Drawing the rest from reference TRBV5-5 and TRBJ1-1, the complete variable domain is DAGVTQSPTHLIKTRGQQVTLRCSPISGHKSVSWYQQVLGQGPQFIFQYYEKEERGRGNFPDRFSARQFPNYSSELNVNALLLGDSALYLCASSLVWRGDVAEAFFGQGTRLTVV.

The chain combines TRBV11-3 with TRBJ2-3, with a weak D call TRBD1 (6 bases). The CDR3 loop spans 13 amino acids. Germline loops: CDR1 SGHNT, CDR2 YENEEA. V was trimmed by 0 bases and J by 7 bases, leaving 8 bases between them. Written as DNA, the CDR3 is TGTGCCAGCAGCTTAGATCAGGGGAATACGCAGTATTTT. It specifies CASSLDQGNTQYF. The full variable domain, its missing parts supplied by reference TRBV11-3 and TRBJ2-3, is EAGVVQSPRYKIIEKKQPVAFWCNPISGHNTLYWYLQNLGQGPELLIRYENEEAVDDSQLPKDRFSAERLKGVDSTLKIQPAELGDSAVYLCASSLDQGNTQYFGPGTRLTVL.

The chain has TRBV27 and TRBJ2-7; 15 positions match TRBD2. This CDR3 region has 16 residues. J gave up 6 bases and V 4 bases, and 7 bases lay outside the gene matches. From germline, CDR1 is MNHEY and CDR2 SMNVEV (reference sequence). In DNA, the CDR3 is TGTGCCAGCAGTTCGGGGACTAGCGGGGGGATAGGCGAGCAGTACTTC. Protein product: CASSSGTSGGIGEQYF.

This clone was counted a few times. The V gene is TRBV5-1, the J gene TRBJ2-7; 7 bases align to TRBD1. This CDR3 comprises 14 residues. In germline, CDR1 is SGHRS, CDR2 YFSETQ. Trimming took 3 bases from V and 0 from J; bases not matched to a gene: 3. CDR3 in amino acids: CASSWTGDSYEQYF. The CDR3 nucleotides read TGCGCCAGCAGCTGGACAGGAGACTCCTACGAGCAGTACTTC.

V is TRBV27 and J is TRBJ2-3; 12 positions agree with TRBD2. V shed 5 bases and J 4 bases; nucleotides not matched to a gene: 7. The CDR3 has 16 residues. Germline CDR1 and CDR2: MNHEY and SMNVEV (reference sequence). The CDR3 protein is CASSTRLAGVSDTQYF. As DNA, the CDR3 is TGTGCCAGCAGTACCCGACTAGCGGGAGTTTCAGATACGCAGTATTTT.

The chain joins TRBV2 to TRBJ2-7, with 7 bases fitting TRBD1. CDR1 and CDR2 from the germline V gene are SNHLY and FYNNEI. Germline trimming cut 6 bases from V and 7 bases from J; bases unmatched to any gene: 9. The CDR3 is made up of 13 amino acids. CDR3 sequence: CASRGDSFGEQYF. Here the CDR3 DNA reads TGTGCCAGCAGGGGGGACAGCTTCGGGGAGCAGTACTTC.

V and J are TRBV18 and TRBJ2-7; 9 bases agree with TRBD1. Looked up from germline, CDR1 is KGHSH and CDR2 is LQKENI. This CDR3 contains 17 residues. With V trimmed by 5 bases and J by 5 bases, 16 bases remained unmatched. DNA for the CDR3: TGTGCCAGCTCATCGACGCAGACCGGGACAGGGACCCACGAGCAGTACTTC. Its translation is CASSSTQTGTGTHEQYF.

This chain links TRBV30 with TRBJ2-7; TRBD2 matches at 9 bases. This CDR3 region has 15 residues. Germline trimming cut 0 bases from V and 0 bases from J; bases unmatched to any gene: 3. The germline CDR1 and CDR2 sequences are GTSNPN and SVGIG (reference sequence). The CDR3 DNA follows: TGTGCCTGGAGTGTACAAGCGGGAGGCTCCTACGAGCAGTACTTC. It specifies CAWSVQAGGSYEQYF.